One and the same sample provided the 10 T cell receptor beta chains below, sequenced in a study of blood T cell repertoires in COVID-19. The protocol was immunoSEQ multiplex PCR, while the TCRdb copy is restricted to in-frame clones and leaves out a portion. Altogether 120,000 to 150,000 clones are present, approximately 84% being singletons, with the ten largest covering 2.6%. Sequenced material: peripheral blood. The source is a human donor with acute or convalescent COVID-19. The donor label of this sample is uncertain.

The chain couples TRBV5-1 to TRBJ2-7; TRBD2 is a possible D gene (6 bases). The CDR3 extends over 14 amino acids. The germline V gene encodes CDR1 SGHRS and CDR2 YFSETQ. V was cut by 2 bases and J by 2 bases, with 11 bases left in between. The CDR3 DNA sequence: TGCGCCAGCAGCTTAGGCGGGGTACCCTACGAGCAGTACGTC. This translates into CASSLGGVPYEQYV.

The J gene is TRBJ2-7, the V gene TRBV27, with TRBD2 matching over 10 bases. CDR1 MNHEY and CDR2 SMNVEV come from the germline V gene (reference sequence). The CDR3 has 13 amino acids. After removal of 5 bases from V and 3 bases from J, the junction contained 1 base not matched to a gene. The CDR3 sequence is CASSGLAVYEQYF. In DNA form, the CDR3 reads TGTGCCAGCAGTGGACTAGCGGTCTACGAGCAGTACTTC.

The chain couples TRBV5-5 to TRBJ1-2, with 7 bases aligning to TRBD1. The trim removed 4 bases at V and 1 base at J, leaving 7 bases unmatched. Per the germline V gene, CDR1 is SGHKS and CDR2 is YYEKEE (reference sequence). The CDR3 length is 15 residues. In nucleotides, the CDR3 is TGTGCCAGCAGCCCTCAGGGGGGTCTTAACTATGGCTACACCTTC. Translating it yields CASSPQGGLNYGYTF. The variable domain in full, completed from reference TRBV5-5 and TRBJ1-2, reads DAGVTQSPTHLIKTRGQQVTLRCSPISGHKSVSWYQQVLGQGPQFIFQYYEKEERGRGNFPDRFSARQFPNYSSELNVNALLLGDSALYLCASSPQGGLNYGYTFGSGTRLTVV.

V usage is TRBV5-8 and J usage is TRBJ2-2; 11 positions agree with TRBD1. V trimming: 4 bases; J trimming: 5 bases; junction bases outside the gene matches: 7. This CDR3 is 16 amino acids long. Germline CDR1 reads SGHTS; CDR2 reads YDEGEE. CDR3 sequence (DNA): TGTGCCAGCAGCATAGATTGGGACAGGGGGACCGGGGAGCTGTTTTTT. Its translation is CASSIDWDRGTGELFF.

In its sample, this clone was seen once. The rearrangement joins TRBV28 to TRBJ1-2; no clear D gene. The V gene lost 2 bases and the J gene lost 2 bases, with 9 bases spanning the gap. Germline values: CDR1 MDHEN, CDR2 SYDVKM. The CDR3 runs to 14 residues. The CDR3 DNA reads TGTGCCAGCAGTTTACATCAGGCCAACTATGGCTACACCTTC. Residues: CASSLHQANYGYTF.

The rearrangement joins TRBV5-1 to TRBJ2-1; tentatively, D is TRBD1 (6 bases). Germline CDR1 reads SGHRS; CDR2 reads YFSETQ. The CDR3 is 16 amino acids. V lost 4 bases to trimming and J lost 0 bases, with 14 bases between them. The CDR3: CASSPRIGGSYNEQFF. In DNA, the CDR3 is TGCGCCAGCAGCCCCCGGATAGGGGGCTCCTACAATGAGCAGTTCTTC.

The V call is TRBV5-4, the J call TRBJ1-1, with a tentative D call TRBD1 (6 bases). Deletions cut 2 bases from V and 4 bases from J, with 21 bases between. Germline V lookup: CDR1 SGHNT, CDR2 YYREEE (reference sequence). The CDR3 totals 17 residues. DNA of the CDR3: TGTGCCAGCAGCTTTGGGGCTCAACAGGGCCGGGTCACTGAAGCTTTCTTT. Translating it yields CASSFGAQQGRVTEAFF.

Here the CDR3 reads CASSPESTGSGYTF. In nucleotides, the CDR3 is TGTGCCAGCTCACCAGAGAGTACAGGGTCTGGCTACACCTTC. This chain uses TRBV18 with TRBJ1-2; TRBD1 is a possible D gene (6 bases). This CDR3 has 14 residues. V dropped 2 bases and J dropped 7 bases, with 14 bases sitting between them. Germline V gene lookup returns CDR1 KGHSH and CDR2 LQKENI.

V gene TRBV4-1 combines with J gene TRBJ2-7; D is possibly TRBD1 (5 bases). Trimming shortened V by 0 bases and J by 2 bases, and 17 bases separated the two germline ends. This CDR3 contains 17 residues. Germline values: CDR1 MGHRA, CDR2 YSYEKL. In DNA, the CDR3 is TGCGCCAGCAGCCAAGATAGGGGCCTATCAGGGCCCTACGAGCAGTACTTC. Translation: CASSQDRGLSGPYEQYF.

The chain links TRBV11-2 to TRBJ2-3; D is possibly TRBD2 (6 bases). V was trimmed by 5 bases and J by 3 bases, leaving 12 bases between them. The germline V gene encodes CDR1 SGHAT and CDR2 FQNNGV. The CDR3 spans 14 residues. The chain's CDR3 is CASSGTPLTDTQYF. In DNA, the CDR3 is TGTGCCAGCAGCGGGACTCCACTAACAGATACGCAGTATTTT.